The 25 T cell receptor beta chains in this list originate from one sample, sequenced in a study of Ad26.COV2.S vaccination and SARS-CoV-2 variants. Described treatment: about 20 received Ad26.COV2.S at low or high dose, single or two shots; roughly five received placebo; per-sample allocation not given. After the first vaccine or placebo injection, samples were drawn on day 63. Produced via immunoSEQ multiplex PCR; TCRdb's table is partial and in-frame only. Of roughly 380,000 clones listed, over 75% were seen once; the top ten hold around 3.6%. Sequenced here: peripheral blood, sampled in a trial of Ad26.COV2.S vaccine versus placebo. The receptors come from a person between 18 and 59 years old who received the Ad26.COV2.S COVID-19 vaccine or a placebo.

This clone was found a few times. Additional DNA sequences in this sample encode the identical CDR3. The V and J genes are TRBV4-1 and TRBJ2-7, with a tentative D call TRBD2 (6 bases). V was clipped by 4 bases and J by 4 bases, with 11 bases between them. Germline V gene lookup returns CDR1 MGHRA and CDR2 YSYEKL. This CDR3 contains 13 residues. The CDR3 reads CASSPPGGYEQYF. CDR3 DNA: TGCGCCAGCAGCCCCCCAGGAGGGTACGAGCAGTACTTC.

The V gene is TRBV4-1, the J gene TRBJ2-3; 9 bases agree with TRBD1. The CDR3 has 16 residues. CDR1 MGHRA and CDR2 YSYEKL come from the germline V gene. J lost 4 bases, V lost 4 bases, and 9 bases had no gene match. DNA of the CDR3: TGCGCCAGCAGCCCCACGTGGGGACAGGGTTCAGATACGCAGTATTTT. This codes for CASSPTWGQGSDTQYF.

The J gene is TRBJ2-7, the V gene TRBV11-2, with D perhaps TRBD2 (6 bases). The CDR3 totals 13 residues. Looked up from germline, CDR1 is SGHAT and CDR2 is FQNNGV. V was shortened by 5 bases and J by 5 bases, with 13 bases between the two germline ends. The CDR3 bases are TGTGCCAGCAGCCGGGCCCCGGGGGACGAGCAGTACTTC. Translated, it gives CASSRAPGDEQYF.

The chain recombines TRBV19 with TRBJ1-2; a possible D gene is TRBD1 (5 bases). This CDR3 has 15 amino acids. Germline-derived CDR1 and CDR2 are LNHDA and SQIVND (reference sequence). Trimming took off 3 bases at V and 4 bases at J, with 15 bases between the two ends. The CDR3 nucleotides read TGTGCCAGTAGTATCGGGCAGGGCCGCTTCTATGGCTACACCTTC. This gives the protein CASSIGQGRFYGYTF.

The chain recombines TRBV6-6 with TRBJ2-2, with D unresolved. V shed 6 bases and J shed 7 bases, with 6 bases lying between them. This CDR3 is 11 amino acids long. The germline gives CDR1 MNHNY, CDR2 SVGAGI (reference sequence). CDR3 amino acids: CASSLIGELFF. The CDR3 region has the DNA TGTGCCAGCAGCCTAATCGGGGAGCTGTTTTTT.

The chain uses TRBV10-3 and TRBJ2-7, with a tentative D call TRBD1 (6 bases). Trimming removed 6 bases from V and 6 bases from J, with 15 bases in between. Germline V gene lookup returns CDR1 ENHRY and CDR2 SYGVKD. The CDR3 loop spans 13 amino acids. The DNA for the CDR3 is TGTGCCATCAGCCTCAGGGGTGGTATCGAGCAGTACTTC. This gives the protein CAISLRGGIEQYF.

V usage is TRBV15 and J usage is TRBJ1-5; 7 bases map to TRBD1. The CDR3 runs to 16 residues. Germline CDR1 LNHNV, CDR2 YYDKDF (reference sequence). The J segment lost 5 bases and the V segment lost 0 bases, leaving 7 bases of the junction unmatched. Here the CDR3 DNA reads TGTGCCACCAGCAGAGACTTACAGGGGTTGCATCAGCCCCAGCATTTT. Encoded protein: CATSRDLQGLHQPQHF.

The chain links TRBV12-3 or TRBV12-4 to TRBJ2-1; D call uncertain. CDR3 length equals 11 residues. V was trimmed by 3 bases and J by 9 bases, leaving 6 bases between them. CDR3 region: CASSFRVEQFF. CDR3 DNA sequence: TGTGCCAGCAGTTTTCGAGTTGAGCAGTTCTTC.

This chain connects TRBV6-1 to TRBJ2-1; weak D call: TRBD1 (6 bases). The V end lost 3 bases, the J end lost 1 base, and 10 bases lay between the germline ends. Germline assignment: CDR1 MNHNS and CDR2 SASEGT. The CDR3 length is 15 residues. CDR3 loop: CASSETGGSYNEQFF. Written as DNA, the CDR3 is TGTGCCAGCAGTGAGACAGGTGGGTCCTACAATGAGCAGTTCTTC.

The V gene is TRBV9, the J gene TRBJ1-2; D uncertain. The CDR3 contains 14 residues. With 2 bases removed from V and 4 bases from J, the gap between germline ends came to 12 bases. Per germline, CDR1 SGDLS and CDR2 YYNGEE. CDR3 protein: CASSVSGGGYGYTF. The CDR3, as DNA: TGTGCCAGCAGCGTGTCAGGTGGTGGCTATGGCTACACCTTC.

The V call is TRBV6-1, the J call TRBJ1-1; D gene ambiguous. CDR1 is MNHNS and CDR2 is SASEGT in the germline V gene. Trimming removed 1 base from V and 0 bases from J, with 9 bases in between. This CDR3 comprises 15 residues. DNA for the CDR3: TGTGCCAGCAGTGAAGTGGGGTGGGTGAACACTGAAGCTTTCTTT. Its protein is CASSEVGWVNTEAFF.

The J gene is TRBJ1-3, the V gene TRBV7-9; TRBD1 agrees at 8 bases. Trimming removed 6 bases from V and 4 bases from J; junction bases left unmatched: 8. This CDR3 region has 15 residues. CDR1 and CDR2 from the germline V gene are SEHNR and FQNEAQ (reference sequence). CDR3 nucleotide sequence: TGTGCCAGCAGTTTAATACAGGGGGAAGGAAACACCATATATTTT. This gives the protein CASSLIQGEGNTIYF.

CDR3 DNA sequence: TGTGCCTCATCGGCCGGGACCGTGACAGATACGCAGTATTTT. This translates into CASSAGTVTDTQYF. The chain couples TRBV7-3 to TRBJ2-3; D is perhaps TRBD1 or TRBD2 (5 bases each). The germline V and J ends were trimmed by 11 bases and 3 bases, with 18 bases remaining between them. The germline V gene encodes CDR1 SGHTA and CDR2 FQGTGA. The CDR3 extends over 14 amino acids.

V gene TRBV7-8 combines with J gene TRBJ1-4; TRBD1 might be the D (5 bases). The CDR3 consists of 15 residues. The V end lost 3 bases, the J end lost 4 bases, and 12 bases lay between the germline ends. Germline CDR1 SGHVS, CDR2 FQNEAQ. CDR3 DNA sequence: TGTGCCAGCAGCTTCCCGGGGGAGGGTAATGAAAAACTGTTTTTT. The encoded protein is CASSFPGEGNEKLFF.

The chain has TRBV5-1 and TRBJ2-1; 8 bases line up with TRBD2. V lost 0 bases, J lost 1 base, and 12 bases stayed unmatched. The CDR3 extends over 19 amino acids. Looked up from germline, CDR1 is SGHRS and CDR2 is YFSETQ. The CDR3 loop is CASSLELAGGSISYNEQFF. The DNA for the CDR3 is TGCGCCAGCAGCTTGGAACTGGCGGGGGGCTCTATATCCTACAATGAGCAGTTCTTC. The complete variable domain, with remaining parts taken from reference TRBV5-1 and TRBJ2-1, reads KAGVTQTPRYLIKTRGQQVTLSCSPISGHRSVSWYQQTPGQGLQFLFEYFSETQRNKGNFPGRFSGRQFSNSRSEMNVSTLELGDSALYLCASSLELAGGSISYNEQFFGPGTRLTVL.

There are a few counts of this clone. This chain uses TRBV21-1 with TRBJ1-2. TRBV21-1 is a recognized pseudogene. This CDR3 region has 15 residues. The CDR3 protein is CASSKCEGINYGYTF. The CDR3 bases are TGTGCCAGCAGCAAATGCGAGGGGATCAACTATGGCTACACCTTC.

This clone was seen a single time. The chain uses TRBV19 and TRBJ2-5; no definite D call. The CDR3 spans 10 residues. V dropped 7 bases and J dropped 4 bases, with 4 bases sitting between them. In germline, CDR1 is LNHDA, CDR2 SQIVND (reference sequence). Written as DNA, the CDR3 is TGTGCCAGTATCTCAGAGACCCAGTACTTC. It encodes CASISETQYF.

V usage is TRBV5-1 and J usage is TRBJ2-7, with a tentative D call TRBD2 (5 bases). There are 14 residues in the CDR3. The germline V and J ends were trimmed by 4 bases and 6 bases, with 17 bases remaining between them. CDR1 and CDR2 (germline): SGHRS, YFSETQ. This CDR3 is CASSRRIGESEQYF. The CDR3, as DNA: TGCGCCAGCAGCCGGCGGATCGGGGAAAGCGAGCAGTACTTC.

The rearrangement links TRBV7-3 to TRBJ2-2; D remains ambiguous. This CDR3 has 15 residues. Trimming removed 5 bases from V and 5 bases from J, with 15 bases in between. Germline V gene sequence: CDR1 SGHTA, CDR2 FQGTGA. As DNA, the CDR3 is TGTGCCAGCAGCCCCGTCAGGTGGAAAACCGGGGAGCTGTTTTTT. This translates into CASSPVRWKTGELFF.

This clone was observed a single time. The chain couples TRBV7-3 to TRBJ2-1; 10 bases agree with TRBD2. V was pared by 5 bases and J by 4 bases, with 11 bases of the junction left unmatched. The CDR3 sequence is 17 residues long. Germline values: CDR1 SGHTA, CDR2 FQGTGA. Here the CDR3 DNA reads TGTGCCAGCAGCGCTCTAGCGGGGGACCTAACATACAATGAGCAGTTCTTC. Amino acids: CASSALAGDLTYNEQFF.

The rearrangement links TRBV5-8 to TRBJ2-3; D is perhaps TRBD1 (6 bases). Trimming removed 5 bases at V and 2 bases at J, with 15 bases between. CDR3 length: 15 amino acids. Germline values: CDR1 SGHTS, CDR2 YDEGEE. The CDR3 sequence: CASSPVRDNTDTQYF. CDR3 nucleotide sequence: TGTGCCAGCAGTCCCGTCCGGGACAACACAGATACGCAGTATTTT.

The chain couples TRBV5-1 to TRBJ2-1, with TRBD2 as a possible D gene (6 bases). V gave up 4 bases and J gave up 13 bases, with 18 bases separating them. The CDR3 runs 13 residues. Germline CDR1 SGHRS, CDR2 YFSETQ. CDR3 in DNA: TGCGCCAGCAGCCCGACTAGTGGTAGCGACCAGTTCTTC. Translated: CASSPTSGSDQFF.

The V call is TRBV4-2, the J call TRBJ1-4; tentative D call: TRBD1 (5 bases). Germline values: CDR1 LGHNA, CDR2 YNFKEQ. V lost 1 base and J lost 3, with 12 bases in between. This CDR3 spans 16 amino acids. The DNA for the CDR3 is TGTGCCAGCAGCCAAGTACAGGATCCCGCTAATGAAAAACTGTTTTTT. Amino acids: CASSQVQDPANEKLFF.

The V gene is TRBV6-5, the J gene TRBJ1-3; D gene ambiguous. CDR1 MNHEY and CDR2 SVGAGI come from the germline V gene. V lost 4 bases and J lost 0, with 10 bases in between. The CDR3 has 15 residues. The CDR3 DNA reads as TGTGCCAGCAGTTCTCCAGGTAGCTCTGGAAACACCATATATTTT. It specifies CASSSPGSSGNTIYF.

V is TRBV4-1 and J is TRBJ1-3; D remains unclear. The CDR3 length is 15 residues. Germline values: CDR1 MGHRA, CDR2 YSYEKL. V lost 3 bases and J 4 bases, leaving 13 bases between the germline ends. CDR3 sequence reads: CASSHPHTLGNTIYF. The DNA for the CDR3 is TGCGCCAGCAGCCACCCCCACACTTTGGGAAACACCATATATTTT.